What follows is one TCR beta chain and its context. These data are taken from a study of blood T cell repertoires in COVID-19. Overall study context: The samples span acute and convalescent COVID-19 from the United States, Italy and Spain. T cells, B-cell-depleted T cells, or PBMCs supplied cDNA or gDNA.

Authors' analysis steps: Reference gene primer amplification gave estimated nucleated cell counts. Method: immunoSEQ multiplex PCR; TCRdb's copy keeps in-frame clones and lacks some. That table gives V, J and clone size, and the DNA gave D and trimming. The repertoire holds over 150,000 clones, with roughly 89% as singletons. The CDR3 extends over 15 amino acids. J lost 5 bases, V lost 4 bases, and 11 bases had no gene match. CDR1 is SGHDT, CDR2 YYEEEE, per germline. The rearrangement links TRBV5-6 to TRBJ2-7, with TRBD1 matching over 8 bases. This clonotype originated in a woman aged 18-35 years who had recovered from COVID-19. The sample taken for sequencing was peripheral blood. Here the CDR3 DNA reads TGTGCCAGCAGCAGGACGGACAGGGCAGTAGACGAGCAGTACTTC. Translated, it gives CASSRTDRAVDEQYF. Full variable domain (missing parts from reference TRBV5-6 and TRBJ2-7): DAGVTQSPTHLIKTRGQQVTLRCSPKSGHDTVSWYQQALGQGPQFIFQYYEEEERQRGNFPDRFSGHQFPNYSSELNVNALLLGDSALYLCASSRTDRAVDEQYFGPGTRLTVT.